The entry below gives a single T cell receptor (beta chain) sequence along with its context. V was pared by 3 bases and J by 5 bases, with 6 bases of the junction left unmatched. The CDR3 has 15 amino acids. In germline, CDR1 is SNHLY, CDR2 FYNNEI. These data originate in a study of blood T cell repertoires in COVID-19. Across the whole study: Donors in the United States, Italy and Spain gave samples during acute or convalescent COVID-19.

Original analysis: Amplification with reference gene primers provided the estimates of nucleated cell counts. Assay used: immunoSEQ multiplex PCR; TCRdb lists only in-frame clones, some missing. V and J calls and clone size follow that table, whereas D and trimming were derived from the DNA. The table shows some 370,000 clones, with approximately 88% occurring only once. The chain carries TRBV2 and TRBJ2-7, with TRBD2 identical over 11 bases. Sequenced sample: peripheral blood. The receptor was derived from a man aged 35 to 55 with acute or convalescent COVID-19. In DNA, the CDR3 is TGTGCCAGCAGTGACCTAGCGGGGGGCGGACACGAGCAGTACTTC. It codes for CASSDLAGGGHEQYF.